These 29 T cell receptor beta chains came from one sample sequenced in a study of T cells in Graves' hyperthyroidism and ophthalmopathy. From RNA transcripts, TCR beta CDR3 regions were amplified. A set of HTBI primers served as the primers for a first-round RT-PCR of the TCR CDR3. TCRdb ran MiXCR on the multiplex PCR reads and lists one entry per CDR3 protein. Among nearly 250,000 distinct CDR3 sequences listed, around 25% were seen once. Sample: blood. These receptors were taken from a woman aged 40 to 49 with Graves' ophthalmopathy.

The gene calls are TRBV28 and TRBJ2-7; 10 bases line up with TRBD1. This CDR3 spans 14 amino acids. Germline loops: CDR1 MDHEN, CDR2 SYDVKM. Trimming removed 2 bases from V and 2 bases from J; junction bases left unmatched: 0. The CDR3 is CASSLGQGAYEQYV. CDR3 coding DNA: TGTGCCAGCAGTTTAGGACAGGGGGCCTACGAGCAGTACGTC.

The chain recombines TRBV29-1 with TRBJ1-1, with 7 bases lining up with TRBD1. Trimming cost V 0 bases and J 5 bases; bases outside gene matches: 9. Looked up from germline, CDR1 is SQVTM and CDR2 is ANQGSEA. CDR3 size: 15 residues. Here the CDR3 reads CSVEDRVTGKTEAFF. The CDR3 DNA reads TGCAGCGTTGAAGATCGGGTGACAGGGAAAACTGAAGCTTTCTTT. The whole variable domain, filled in from reference TRBV29-1 and TRBJ1-1, reads SAVISQKPSRDICQRGTSLTIQCQVDSQVTMMFWYRQQPGQSLTLIATANQGSEATYESGFVIDKFPISRPNLTFSTLTVSNMSPEDSSIYLCSVEDRVTGKTEAFFGQGTRLTVV.

This clonotype occurred many times. V usage is TRBV7-2 and J usage is TRBJ2-5; 7 bases agree with TRBD2. This CDR3 is 19 amino acids long. The germline V gene encodes CDR1 SGHTA and CDR2 FQGNSA. The V gene end was trimmed by 5 bases and the J gene end by 1 base; junction bases not matched to a gene: 19. CDR3 region: CASSPPGGRVPRFQETQYF. The CDR3 nucleotides are TGTGCCAGCAGCCCTCCGGGGGGTAGGGTGCCCCGCTTCCAAGAGACCCAGTACTTC.

This clonotype was seen repeatedly, ten times or more. The chain couples TRBV29-1 to TRBJ1-2; weak D call: TRBD1 (5 bases). V gave up 3 bases and J gave up 7 bases, with 15 bases separating them. Germline lookup yields CDR1 SQVTM and CDR2 ANQGSEA. The CDR3 runs 13 residues. In nucleotides, the CDR3 is TGCAGCGTTGAGGGAGCAGGGAGTCGTGGCTACACCTTC. Protein product: CSVEGAGSRGYTF.

This clonotype was observed many times. In nucleotides, the CDR3 is TGTGCCAGCAGCCAAGAATCGGGAGTTGTCAAGACCCAGTACTTC. It yields the protein CASSQESGVVKTQYF. The rearrangement joins TRBV4-2 to TRBJ2-5, with D maybe TRBD2 (6 bases). Germline assignment: CDR1 LGHNA and CDR2 YNFKEQ. The CDR3 spans 15 residues. The V end was cut by 0 bases, the J end by 6 bases, with 14 bases between.

V and J are TRBV14 and TRBJ2-2; D is uncertain. The V end was cut by 1 base, the J end by 5 bases, with 8 bases between. Germline assignment: CDR1 SGHDN and CDR2 FVKESK. The CDR3 length is 14 residues. CDR3 in amino acids: CASSQAPRTGELFF. The CDR3 nucleotides are TGTGCCAGCAGCCAAGCCCCGCGAACCGGGGAGCTGTTTTTT.

This clonotype appeared many times. This chain links TRBV10-3 with TRBJ1-1; D may be TRBD1 (6 bases). The V gene's germline CDR1 is ENHRY and CDR2 SYGVKD. V dropped 1 base and J dropped 11 bases, with 14 bases sitting between them. The CDR3 has 13 amino acids. CDR3 sequence reads: CAISEFRARGAFF. The CDR3 DNA follows: TGTGCCATCAGTGAGTTTAGGGCGAGGGGGGCTTTCTTT.

This clonotype was observed at least ten times. The chain has TRBV7-8 and TRBJ2-5; D perhaps matches TRBD1 (7 bases). CDR3 length: 16 amino acids. V lost 5 bases and J 2 bases, leaving 18 bases between the germline ends. Germline V gene data show CDR1 as SGHVS and CDR2 as FQNEAQ. The DNA for the CDR3 is TGTGCCAGCAGCGGGGAGGCCGGGACAGCGCAAGAGACCCAGTACTTC. Translating gives CASSGEAGTAQETQYF.

This clonotype occurred many times. The rearrangement joins TRBV25-1 to TRBJ2-7, with D perhaps TRBD1 (5 bases). Per the germline V gene, CDR1 is MGHDK and CDR2 is SYGVNS. The V end was cut by 3 bases, the J end by 2 bases, with 8 bases between. The CDR3 loop spans 13 amino acids. DNA of the CDR3: TGTGCCAGCAGTGACAGGGATCCCTACGAGCAGTACTTC. Amino acid sequence: CASSDRDPYEQYF.

This clonotype was seen many times. The rearrangement uses TRBV19 and TRBJ1-1; D remains unclear. Per germline, CDR1 LNHDA and CDR2 SQIVND (reference sequence). Trimming pared 1 base from V and 6 bases from J, leaving 9 bases between. The CDR3 contains 13 residues. The CDR3 here is CASSIVPRAEAFF. The CDR3 DNA is TGTGCCAGTAGTATAGTCCCCCGGGCTGAAGCTTTCTTT.

V usage is TRBV5-1 and J usage is TRBJ1-1, with 8 bases matching TRBD1. The CDR3 covers 12 residues. The germline CDR1 and CDR2 sequences are SGHRS and YFSETQ. J was trimmed by 13 bases and V by 3 bases; bases with no gene match: 8. In DNA form, the CDR3 reads TGCGCCAGCAGCTACGGACAGGGTCAGGGTTTCTTT. Translated: CASSYGQGQGFF.

In its sample, this clonotype was seen a few times. The chain uses TRBV30 and TRBJ2-7, with 8 bases identical to TRBD2. Germline V CDR1 and CDR2: GTSNPN, SVGIG (reference sequence). This CDR3 spans 14 amino acids. Germline trimming cut 5 bases from V and 2 bases from J; bases unmatched to any gene: 8. The CDR3 region has the DNA TGTGCCTGGTCAAGTCGGGGGGGTACCTACGAGCAGTACTTC. This codes for CAWSSRGGTYEQYF.

On this clonotype: This clone may be a read error of a much larger clone one base away. V and J are TRBV18 and TRBJ1-2; no clear D. This CDR3 contains 14 residues. Trimming removed 1 base at V and 1 base at J, with 7 bases between. Per germline, CDR1 KGHSH and CDR2 LQKENI. Written as DNA, the CDR3 is TGTGCCAGCTCACCACAGGACTGTAACTATGGCTACACCTTC. Its translation is CASSPQDCNYGYTF.

J is TRBJ1-2 and V is TRBV6-2 or TRBV6-3; the D is unclear. The CDR3 extends over 13 amino acids. The V and J ends lost 2 bases and 0 bases respectively, with 4 bases between them. The V gene's germline CDR1 is MNHEY and CDR2 SVGEGT. The CDR3 spells CASSYRPNYGYTF. As DNA, the CDR3 is TGTGCCAGCAGTTACCGGCCTAACTATGGCTACACCTTC.

This clonotype was detected ten times or more. The V and J genes are TRBV7-8 and TRBJ1-1; a weak D match, TRBD1 (5 bases). The V and J ends lost 0 bases and 4 bases respectively, with 15 bases between them. Germline values: CDR1 SGHVS, CDR2 FQNEAQ. This CDR3 spans 16 amino acids. CDR3 loop: CASSLAPGGSSTEAFF. The CDR3, as DNA: TGTGCCAGCAGCTTAGCCCCCGGGGGGAGCAGCACTGAAGCTTTCTTT.

This chain joins TRBV3-1 and TRBJ2-1; D unresolved. Germline CDR1 LGHDT, CDR2 YNNKEL (reference sequence). V gave up 3 bases and J gave up 5 bases, with 14 bases separating them. The CDR3 is 15 amino acids. The CDR3 region is CASSQFMESNNEQFF. The CDR3 DNA reads TGTGCCAGCAGCCAGTTTATGGAGAGCAACAATGAGCAGTTCTTC.

Remarks on this clonotype: A much larger clonotype is one base distant, so this may be a read error. The rearrangement joins TRBV6-1 to TRBJ2-2; 10 bases align to TRBD2. The germline V gene encodes CDR1 MNHNS and CDR2 SASEGT. This CDR3 has 16 residues. The V and J ends lost 6 bases and 3 bases, in that order; junction bases with no gene match: 7. The CDR3 here is CASRRVAGGYTGELFF. As DNA, the CDR3 is TGTGCCAGCAGACGAGTAGCGGGAGGCTACACCGGGGAGCTGTTTTTT.

Remarks on this clonotype: A read error may account for a junction end that differs from germline. This chain links TRBV28 with TRBJ1-1, with unresolved D. The CDR3 runs to 14 residues. Germline V gives CDR1 MDHEN, CDR2 SYDVKM. CDR3 sequence (DNA): TGTGCCAGCAGTTTAATCTGGGGAAACTCTGAAGCTTCCTTT. This gives the protein CASSLIWGNSEASF.

Many counts were recorded for this clonotype. The genes are TRBV7-2 and TRBJ2-7; 11 bases match TRBD2. The germline CDR1 and CDR2 sequences are SGHTA and FQGNSA. The CDR3 runs to 15 residues. J gave up 2 bases and V 6 bases, and 6 bases lay outside the gene matches. The CDR3 loop reads CASSYTSGSTYEQYF. The CDR3 nucleotides read TGTGCCAGCAGTTACACTAGCGGGAGCACCTACGAGCAGTACTTC.

This clonotype has a count of ten or more. J is TRBJ1-1 and V is TRBV6-1; 8 bases align to TRBD1. The germline CDR1 and CDR2 sequences are MNHNS and SASEGT. The CDR3 length is 17 residues. With V trimmed by 6 bases and J by 0 bases, 12 bases remained unmatched. The CDR3 sequence: CASSRIGTGDMNTEAFF. In nucleotides, the CDR3 is TGTGCCAGCAGCCGAATTGGGACAGGAGACATGAACACTGAAGCTTTCTTT.

This clonotype was picked up many times. As DNA, the CDR3 is TGTGCCAGCAGCTTAGAGGTAGGGGTGGGGCAGCCCCAGCATTTT. Protein product: CASSLEVGVGQPQHF. The gene calls are TRBV11-2 and TRBJ1-5, with TRBD1 as a possible D gene (5 bases). Deletions cut 0 bases from V and 7 bases from J, with 13 bases between. This CDR3 is 15 amino acids long. CDR1 is SGHAT and CDR2 is FQNNGV in the germline V gene.

This clonotype was picked up many times. CDR3 DNA sequence: TGCGCCAGCAGCCAAGAACCCCAGGGGTCTGGGGCCAACGTCCTGACTTTC. This sequence encodes CASSQEPQGSGANVLTF. This chain uses TRBV4-1 with TRBJ2-6; maybe TRBD1 (6 bases). The CDR3 totals 17 residues. Germline V gene data show CDR1 as MGHRA and CDR2 as YSYEKL. The V end lost 0 bases, the J end lost 1 base, and 10 bases lay between the germline ends.

This clonotype was counted only a few times. A much larger clone differs by one base, so this may be a read error. This chain joins TRBV5-8 and TRBJ2-7; TRBD2 aligns across 7 bases. This CDR3 comprises 15 residues. CDR1 and CDR2 (germline): SGHTS, YDEGEE. Germline trimming cut 4 bases from V and 2 bases from J; bases unmatched to any gene: 9. The CDR3 DNA sequence: TGTGCCAGCAGCCAACTTACTAGCGTAACCTACGAGCAGTACTTC. The encoded protein is CASSQLTSVTYEQYF.

This clonotype was seen repeatedly, ten times or more. The V and J genes are TRBV9 and TRBJ2-6; no firm D call. CDR1 and CDR2 from the germline V gene are SGDLS and YYNGEE. The CDR3 is 15 residues long. The V gene lost 4 bases and the J gene lost 0 bases, with 8 bases spanning the gap. This chain's CDR3 is CASSPKSSGANVLTF. CDR3 bases: TGTGCCAGCAGCCCAAAGAGCTCTGGGGCCAACGTCCTGACTTTC.

This chain connects TRBV20-1 to TRBJ2-7; TRBD2 matches at 10 bases. After removal of 5 bases from V and 0 bases from J, the junction contained 4 bases not matched to a gene. The germline V gene has CDR1 DFQATT and CDR2 SNEGSKA (reference sequence). The CDR3 totals 14 residues. CDR3 nucleotide sequence: TGCAGTGCTGTCAGGACTAGCGGCTCCTACGAGCAGTACTTC. It specifies CSAVRTSGSYEQYF.

This clonotype was found many times. The chain is built from TRBV2 and TRBJ2-7; D is unresolved. Trimming shortened V by 7 bases and J by 1 base, and 11 bases separated the two germline ends. The CDR3 is 13 amino acids. Germline V lookup: CDR1 SNHLY, CDR2 FYNNEI. The CDR3 reads CASNDGASYEQYF. DNA of the CDR3: TGTGCCAGCAACGACGGTGCGTCCTACGAGCAGTACTTC.

This chain joins TRBV20-1 and TRBJ2-5; unclear D gene. The V end lost 4 bases, the J end lost 5 bases, and 17 bases lay between the germline ends. Germline-derived CDR1 and CDR2 are DFQATT and SNEGSKA (reference sequence). CDR3 length: 14 amino acids. As DNA, the CDR3 is TGCAGTGCTAACGATGTTGGGTTTTCGGAGACCCAGTACTTC. This codes for CSANDVGFSETQYF.

Comment on this clonotype: Germline is not matched at one junction end, which may reflect a read error. The rearrangement uses TRBV12-3 or TRBV12-4 and TRBJ1-5; 9 bases are a match to TRBD1. The CDR3 loop spans 14 amino acids. The CDR3 here is CVSSPTGGHQPQHF. The CDR3 bases are TGTGTCAGCAGCCCGACAGGGGGGCACCAGCCCCAGCATTTT.

This clonotype was counted many times. The chain combines TRBV27 with TRBJ1-5; D might be TRBD1 (6 bases). Trimming removed 0 bases at V and 6 bases at J, with 12 bases between. CDR1 and CDR2 from the germline V gene are MNHEY and SMNVEV (reference sequence). The CDR3 length is 15 residues. This chain's CDR3 is CASSLSGGGGQPQHF. The CDR3 nucleotides read TGTGCCAGCAGTTTATCAGGAGGGGGTGGTCAGCCCCAGCATTTT.